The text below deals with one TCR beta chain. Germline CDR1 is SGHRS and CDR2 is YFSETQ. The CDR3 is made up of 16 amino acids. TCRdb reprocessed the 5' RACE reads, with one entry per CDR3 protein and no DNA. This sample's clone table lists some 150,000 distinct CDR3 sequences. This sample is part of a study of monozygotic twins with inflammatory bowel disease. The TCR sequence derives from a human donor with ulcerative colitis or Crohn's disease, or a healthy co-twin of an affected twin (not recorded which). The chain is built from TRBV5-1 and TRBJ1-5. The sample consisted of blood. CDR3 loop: CASSLGTGRNNQPQHF. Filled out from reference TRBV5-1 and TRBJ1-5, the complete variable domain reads KAGVTQTPRYLIKTRGQQVTLSCSPISGHRSVSWYQQTPGQGLQFLFEYFSETQRNKGNFPGRFSGRQFSNSRSEMNVSTLELGDSALYLCASSLGTGRNNQPQHFGDGTRLSIL.